The clone carrying this T cell receptor (beta chain) was detected only once. Its antigen is not known. This CDR3 region has 15 residues. V gave up 2 bases and J gave up 1 base, with 12 bases separating them. Per the germline V gene, CDR1 is SGHRS and CDR2 is YFSETQ. This specimen belongs to a study of shared clonotypes between healthy human individuals. Study results and limitations: Sharing of clonotypes among donors was expected to vary with sequencing depth.

Sequencing used immunoSEQ multiplex PCR; TCRdb keeps in-frame clones, though not all of them. The data show 2.3 million or so clones, more than 80% seen once. Material for sequencing was naive CD4+ T cells from PBMCs. Regarding subset: CD45RA+ positively selected. The chain carries TRBV5-1 and TRBJ1-1; D gene unclear. This clonotype originated in a man aged 18 to 30 in good health. Some clones in this sample may be carry-over from other donors' samples. CDR3 residues: CASSLGLGTNTEAFF. In DNA, the CDR3 is TGCGCCAGCAGCTTAGGACTGGGTACGAACACTGAAGCTTTCTTT.